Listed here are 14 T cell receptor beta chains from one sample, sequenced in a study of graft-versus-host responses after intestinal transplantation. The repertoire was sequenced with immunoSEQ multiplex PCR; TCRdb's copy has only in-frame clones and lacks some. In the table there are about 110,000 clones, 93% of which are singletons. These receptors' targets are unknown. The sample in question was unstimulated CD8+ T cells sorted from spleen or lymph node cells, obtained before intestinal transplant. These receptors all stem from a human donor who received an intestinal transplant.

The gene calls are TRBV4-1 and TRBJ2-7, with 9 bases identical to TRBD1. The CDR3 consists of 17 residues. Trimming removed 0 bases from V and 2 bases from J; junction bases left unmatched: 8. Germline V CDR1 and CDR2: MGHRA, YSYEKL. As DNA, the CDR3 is TGCGCCAGCAGCCAAGATCAGGTACAGGGGGCGGCCTACGAGCAGTACTTC. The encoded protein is CASSQDQVQGAAYEQYF.

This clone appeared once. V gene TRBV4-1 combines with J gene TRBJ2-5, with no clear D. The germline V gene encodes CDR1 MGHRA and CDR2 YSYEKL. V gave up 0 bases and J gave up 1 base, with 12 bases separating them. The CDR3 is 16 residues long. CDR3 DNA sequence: TGCGCCAGCAGCCAAGATGACGGTTGGGCCCAAGAGACCCAGTACTTC. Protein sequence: CASSQDDGWAQETQYF.

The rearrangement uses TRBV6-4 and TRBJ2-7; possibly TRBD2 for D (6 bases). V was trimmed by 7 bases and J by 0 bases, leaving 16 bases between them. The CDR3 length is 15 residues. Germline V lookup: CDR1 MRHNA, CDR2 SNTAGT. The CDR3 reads CASTAGGGISYEQYF. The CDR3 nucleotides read TGTGCCAGCACCGCTGGCGGCGGGATCTCCTACGAGCAGTACTTC.

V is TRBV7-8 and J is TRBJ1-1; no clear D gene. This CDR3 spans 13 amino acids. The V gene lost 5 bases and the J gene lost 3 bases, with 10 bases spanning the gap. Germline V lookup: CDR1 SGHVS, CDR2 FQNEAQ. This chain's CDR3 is CASSPDLDTEAFF. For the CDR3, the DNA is TGTGCCAGCAGCCCGGACTTAGACACTGAAGCTTTCTTT.

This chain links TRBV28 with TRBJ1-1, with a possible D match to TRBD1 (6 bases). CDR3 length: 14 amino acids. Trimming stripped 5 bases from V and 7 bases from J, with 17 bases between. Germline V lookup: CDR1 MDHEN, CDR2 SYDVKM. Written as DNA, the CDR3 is TGTGCCAGCAGTCCCGGGGGGGCGAGAGATGAAGCTTTCTTT. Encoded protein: CASSPGGARDEAFF.

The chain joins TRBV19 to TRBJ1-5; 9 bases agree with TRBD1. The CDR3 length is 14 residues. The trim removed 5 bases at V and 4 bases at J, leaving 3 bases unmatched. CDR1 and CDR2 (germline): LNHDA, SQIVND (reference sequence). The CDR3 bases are TGTGCCAGTAGTCCGGGACAGGGAAATCAGCCCCAGCATTTT. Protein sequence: CASSPGQGNQPQHF.

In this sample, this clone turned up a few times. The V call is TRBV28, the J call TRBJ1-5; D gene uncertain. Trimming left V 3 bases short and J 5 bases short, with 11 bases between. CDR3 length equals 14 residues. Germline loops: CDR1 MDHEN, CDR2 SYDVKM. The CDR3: CASSFRGLYQPQHF. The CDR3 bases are TGTGCCAGCAGTTTTCGGGGTCTCTATCAGCCCCAGCATTTT.

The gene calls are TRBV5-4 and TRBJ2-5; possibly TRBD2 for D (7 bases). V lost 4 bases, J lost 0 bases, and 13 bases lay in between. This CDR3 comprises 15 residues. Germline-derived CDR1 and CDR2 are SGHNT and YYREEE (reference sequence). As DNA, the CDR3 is TGTGCCAGCAGCGGGAGGGGGGTTTACCAAGAGACCCAGTACTTC. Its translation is CASSGRGVYQETQYF.

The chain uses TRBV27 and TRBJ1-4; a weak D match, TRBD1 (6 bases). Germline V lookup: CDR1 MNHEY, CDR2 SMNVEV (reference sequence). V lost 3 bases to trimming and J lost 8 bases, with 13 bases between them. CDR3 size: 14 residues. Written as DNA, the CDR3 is TGTGCCAGCAGTTTCGCCGGGGGCAGGGAAAAACTGTTTTTT. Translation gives CASSFAGGREKLFF. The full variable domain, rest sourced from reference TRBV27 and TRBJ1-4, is EAQVTQNPRYLITVTGKKLTVTCSQNMNHEYMSWYRQDPGLGLRQIYYSMNVEVTDKGDVPEGYKVSRKEKRNFPLILESPSPNQTSLYFCASSFAGGREKLFFGSGTQLSVL.

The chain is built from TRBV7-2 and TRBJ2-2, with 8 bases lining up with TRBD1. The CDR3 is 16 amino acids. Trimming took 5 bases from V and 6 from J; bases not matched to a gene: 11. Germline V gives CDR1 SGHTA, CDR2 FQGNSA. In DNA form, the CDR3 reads TGTGCCAGCAGCCCTTCAGCGACAGGGGTCTCCGGGGAGCTGTTTTTT. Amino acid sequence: CASSPSATGVSGELFF.

The CDR3: CASRRYTGELFF. The CDR3 DNA sequence: TGTGCCAGCCGAAGGTACACCGGGGAGCTGTTTTTT. V is TRBV11-2 and J is TRBJ2-2; unclear D gene. Per germline, CDR1 SGHAT and CDR2 FQNNGV. The CDR3 contains 12 residues. V was trimmed by 8 bases and J by 3 bases, leaving 7 bases between them.

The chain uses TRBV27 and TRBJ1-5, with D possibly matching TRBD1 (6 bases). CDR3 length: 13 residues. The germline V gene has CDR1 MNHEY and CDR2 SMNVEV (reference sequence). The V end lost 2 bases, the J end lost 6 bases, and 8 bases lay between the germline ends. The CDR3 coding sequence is TGTGCCAGCAGTTTAGGGGGGGCTCAGCCCCAGCATTTT. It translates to CASSLGGAQPQHF.

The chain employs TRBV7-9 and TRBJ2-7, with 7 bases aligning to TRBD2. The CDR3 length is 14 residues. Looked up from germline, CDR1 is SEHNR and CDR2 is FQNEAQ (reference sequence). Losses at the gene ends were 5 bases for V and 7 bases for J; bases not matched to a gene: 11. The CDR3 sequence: CASSPPGGWGEQYF. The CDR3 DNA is TGTGCCAGCAGCCCACCGGGGGGTTGGGGGGAGCAGTACTTC.

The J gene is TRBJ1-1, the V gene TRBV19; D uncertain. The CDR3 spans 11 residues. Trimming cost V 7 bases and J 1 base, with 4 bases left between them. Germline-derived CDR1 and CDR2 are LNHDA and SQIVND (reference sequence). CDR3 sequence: CASISNTEAFF. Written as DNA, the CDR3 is TGTGCCAGTATCTCGAACACTGAAGCTTTCTTT.